This is a list of T cell receptor beta chains from one sample in a study of blood T cell repertoires in COVID-19. Some clones are missing from TCRdb's copy, which holds only in-frame ones; the method was immunoSEQ multiplex PCR. The sample has about 240,000 clones, 70% to 90% seen once. Sequencing used peripheral blood. The source of these receptors is a woman aged 70-85 years with active or convalescent COVID-19. Each CDR3 is given with its conserved first and last residue. The order of the fields is CDR3 protein, CDR3 DNA, D gene, V gene, J gene, clone size. A D gene is named only where the DNA matches it firmly. Some rows have no size entry. The others give once, few or many, or a class for an expanded clone.

CDR3aa: CASSKTRGLASYEQYF
CDR3nt: TGTGCCAGCAGTAAAACACGGGGACTAGCAAGCTACGAGCAGTACTTC
d_gene: TRBD2
v_gene: TRBV6-2/TRBV6-3
j_gene: TRBJ2-7
abundance: .

CDR3aa: CATSDPRGLGETQYF
CDR3nt: TGTGCCACCAGTGATCCGCGCGGGCTGGGGGAGACCCAGTACTTC
d_gene: .
v_gene: TRBV24-1
j_gene: TRBJ2-5
abundance: .

CDR3aa: CASSSVDTQYF
CDR3nt: TGTGCCAGCAGCTCAGTGGATACGCAGTATTTT
d_gene: .
v_gene: TRBV14
j_gene: TRBJ2-3
abundance: .

CDR3aa: CASSHPRGRADIQYF
CDR3nt: TGTGCCAGCAGCCACCCAAGAGGGCGAGCAGACATTCAGTACTTC
d_gene: .
v_gene: TRBV11-2
j_gene: TRBJ2-4
abundance: .

CDR3aa: CASRGAPRTEAFF
CDR3nt: TGTGCCAGCCGGGGAGCCCCCCGGACTGAAGCTTTCTTT
d_gene: .
v_gene: TRBV18
j_gene: TRBJ1-1
abundance: .

CDR3aa: CASSLYAGGLVDTQYF
CDR3nt: TGTGCCAGCAGCTTATACGCGGGGGGGCTGGTAGATACGCAGTATTTT
d_gene: TRBD2
v_gene: TRBV7-2
j_gene: TRBJ2-3
abundance: .

CDR3aa: CAITGSRSGANVLTF
CDR3nt: TGTGCCATCACAGGGTCGCGCTCTGGGGCCAACGTCCTGACTTTC
d_gene: .
v_gene: TRBV11-2
j_gene: TRBJ2-6
abundance: .

CDR3aa: CASSLAADTQYF
CDR3nt: TGCGCCAGCAGCTTGGCGGCAGATACGCAGTATTTT
d_gene: .
v_gene: TRBV5-1
j_gene: TRBJ2-3
abundance: once

CDR3aa: CASSIPGGPNTEAFF
CDR3nt: TGTGCCAGTAGTATACCAGGGGGCCCGAACACTGAAGCTTTCTTT
d_gene: TRBD1
v_gene: TRBV19
j_gene: TRBJ1-1
abundance: .

CDR3aa: CAIQGGGFHEQYF
CDR3nt: TGTGCCATCCAGGGAGGTGGCTTCCACGAGCAGTACTTC
d_gene: .
v_gene: TRBV28
j_gene: TRBJ2-7
abundance: once

CDR3aa: CASSELNWGQYNEQFF
CDR3nt: TGTGCCAGCAGCGAACTGAATTGGGGGCAGTACAATGAGCAGTTCTTC
d_gene: .
v_gene: TRBV7-8
j_gene: TRBJ2-1
abundance: once

CDR3aa: CASSVAGNNQPQHF
CDR3nt: TGTGCCAGCAGCGTAGCGGGGAACAATCAGCCCCAGCATTTT
d_gene: .
v_gene: TRBV9
j_gene: TRBJ1-5
abundance: .

CDR3aa: CASSPGAYEQYF
CDR3nt: TGTGCCAGCAGTCCCGGGGCCTACGAGCAGTACTTC
d_gene: .
v_gene: TRBV12-3/TRBV12-4
j_gene: TRBJ2-7
abundance: once

CDR3aa: CASSQDRNYNQPQHF
CDR3nt: TGTGCCAGCAGCCAGGACAGAAACTACAATCAGCCCCAGCATTTT
d_gene: .
v_gene: TRBV6-5
j_gene: TRBJ1-5
abundance: .

CDR3aa: CASSPDRGSYEQYF
CDR3nt: TGTGCCAGCTCGCCGGACAGGGGCTCGTACGAGCAGTACTTC
d_gene: TRBD1
v_gene: TRBV18
j_gene: TRBJ2-7
abundance: .

CDR3aa: CASSLGQGVEFEYF
CDR3nt: TGTGCCAGCAGCTTAGGACAGGGCGTCGAATTTGAGTACTTC
d_gene: TRBD1
v_gene: TRBV5-6
j_gene: TRBJ2-7
abundance: .

CDR3aa: CASSERWTSFAFF
CDR3nt: TGTGCCAGCAGTGAACGGTGGACTAGTTTCGCTTTCTTT
d_gene: .
v_gene: TRBV2
j_gene: TRBJ1-1
abundance: .

CDR3aa: CASSYSGVYTEAFF
CDR3nt: TGTGCCAGCAGTTACTCAGGGGTGTACACTGAAGCTTTCTTT
d_gene: .
v_gene: TRBV6-2/TRBV6-3
j_gene: TRBJ1-1
abundance: .

CDR3aa: CASSENGPGYTF
CDR3nt: TGTGCCAGCAGTGAAAACGGTCCTGGCTACACCTTC
d_gene: .
v_gene: TRBV25-1
j_gene: TRBJ1-2
abundance: once

CDR3aa: CAISVLAGGFTDTQYF
CDR3nt: TGTGCCATCAGTGTTTTAGCGGGGGGGTTCACAGATACGCAGTATTTT
d_gene: TRBD2
v_gene: TRBV10-3
j_gene: TRBJ2-3
abundance: .

CDR3aa: CASILAGVLGETQYF
CDR3nt: TGTGCCAGCATCCTAGCGGGGGTTCTAGGAGAGACCCAGTACTTC
d_gene: TRBD2
v_gene: TRBV5-6
j_gene: TRBJ2-5
abundance: .

CDR3aa: CASSQGTGGTYGYTF
CDR3nt: TGTGCCAGCAGCCAGGGGACAGGGGGCACTTATGGCTACACCTTC
d_gene: TRBD1
v_gene: TRBV14
j_gene: TRBJ1-2
abundance: once

CDR3aa: CASSLDGGLNTGELFF
CDR3nt: TGTGCCAGCAGCTTGGACGGGGGATTGAACACCGGGGAGCTGTTTTTT
d_gene: .
v_gene: TRBV5-4
j_gene: TRBJ2-2
abundance: .

CDR3aa: CATGSPSTDTQYF
CDR3nt: TGTGCCACGGGGAGTCCTAGCACAGATACGCAGTATTTT
d_gene: .
v_gene: TRBV6-5
j_gene: TRBJ2-3
abundance: .

CDR3aa: CASSYLGGNGYTF
CDR3nt: TGTGCCAGCAGTTACCTCGGGGGAAATGGCTACACCTTC
d_gene: .
v_gene: TRBV6-6
j_gene: TRBJ1-2
abundance: .

CDR3aa: CASSTRQASSGNTIYF
CDR3nt: TGTGCCAGTAGTACCAGACAGGCGAGCTCTGGAAACACCATATATTTT
d_gene: .
v_gene: TRBV19
j_gene: TRBJ1-3
abundance: .

CDR3aa: CASSSSGGGTDTQYF
CDR3nt: TGCGCCAGCAGCTCTAGCGGGGGCGGCACAGATACGCAGTATTTT
d_gene: TRBD2
v_gene: TRBV5-1
j_gene: TRBJ2-3
abundance: .

CDR3aa: CASSARPSGGRNEQYF
CDR3nt: TGTGCCAGCAGCGCCCGTCCTAGCGGGGGGCGTAACGAGCAGTACTTC
d_gene: TRBD2
v_gene: TRBV9
j_gene: TRBJ2-7
abundance: once

CDR3aa: CASSRGWTDTQYF
CDR3nt: TGTGCCAGTTCCAGGGGATGGACAGATACGCAGTATTTT
d_gene: .
v_gene: TRBV7-3
j_gene: TRBJ2-3
abundance: .

CDR3aa: CASSANSGGLGEKLFF
CDR3nt: TGTGCCAGCAGTGCAAATTCAGGGGGCTTAGGCGAAAAACTGTTTTTT
d_gene: TRBD1
v_gene: TRBV2
j_gene: TRBJ1-4
abundance: .

CDR3aa: CASSHWHNEQFF
CDR3nt: TGTGCCAGCAGTCATTGGCACAATGAGCAGTTCTTC
d_gene: .
v_gene: TRBV5-8
j_gene: TRBJ2-1
abundance: .

CDR3aa: CASSFEWANYGYTF
CDR3nt: TGCGCCAGCAGCTTTGAGTGGGCCAACTATGGCTACACCTTC
d_gene: .
v_gene: TRBV5-1
j_gene: TRBJ1-2
abundance: .

CDR3aa: CASSLGLAGGYEQYF
CDR3nt: TGTGCCAGCAGCTTAGGACTAGCGGGGGGGTACGAGCAGTACTTC
d_gene: TRBD2
v_gene: TRBV7-2
j_gene: TRBJ2-7
abundance: .

CDR3aa: CASSLRTLGDEQFF
CDR3nt: TGTGCCAGCAGCTTAAGGACTCTGGGCGATGAGCAGTTCTTC
d_gene: .
v_gene: TRBV11-1
j_gene: TRBJ2-1
abundance: .

CDR3aa: CASSPGGTGAEKLFF
CDR3nt: TGCGCCAGCAGCCCGGGCGGGACGGGAGCGGAAAAACTGTTTTTT
d_gene: .
v_gene: TRBV5-1
j_gene: TRBJ1-4
abundance: many

CDR3aa: CASSLERPRETQYF
CDR3nt: TGCGCCAGCAGCTTGGAGCGTCCAAGGGAGACCCAGTACTTC
d_gene: .
v_gene: TRBV5-1
j_gene: TRBJ2-5
abundance: .

CDR3aa: CASSIGTDGSPLHF
CDR3nt: TGTGCCAGTAGTATAGGGACAGACGGATCACCCCTCCACTTT
d_gene: .
v_gene: TRBV19
j_gene: TRBJ1-6
abundance: .

CDR3aa: CASSQDLGQGNGGYTF
CDR3nt: TGCGCCAGCAGCCAAGATCTAGGACAGGGGAATGGGGGCTACACCTTC
d_gene: TRBD1
v_gene: TRBV4-3
j_gene: TRBJ1-2
abundance: many

CDR3aa: CASSQDYQGPTTNEKLFF
CDR3nt: TGCGCCAGCAGCCAAGACTATCAGGGCCCGACAACTAATGAAAAACTGTTTTTT
d_gene: .
v_gene: TRBV4-3
j_gene: TRBJ1-4
abundance: once

CDR3aa: CASSFHNQPQHF
CDR3nt: TGTGCCAGCAGTTTTCACAATCAGCCCCAGCATTTT
d_gene: .
v_gene: TRBV27
j_gene: TRBJ1-5
abundance: .

CDR3aa: CASSMLGDSGGYTF
CDR3nt: TGTGCCAGTAGTATGCTCGGGGATTCAGGTGGCTACACCTTC
d_gene: .
v_gene: TRBV19
j_gene: TRBJ1-2
abundance: .

CDR3aa: CASSPPWRGAGMNTEAFF
CDR3nt: TGTGCCAGCAGCCCACCATGGCGGGGCGCCGGGATGAACACTGAAGCTTTCTTT
d_gene: .
v_gene: TRBV3-1/TRBV3-2
j_gene: TRBJ1-1
abundance: .

CDR3aa: CASSRRLAGASSTDTQYF
CDR3nt: TGTGCCAGCAGCCGTAGACTAGCGGGGGCTTCTAGCACAGATACGCAGTATTTT
d_gene: TRBD2
v_gene: TRBV7-6
j_gene: TRBJ2-3
abundance: .

CDR3aa: CASSLAGRDLGKLFF
CDR3nt: TGTGCCAGCAGCTTGGCAGGGAGGGATCTTGGAAAACTGTTTTTT
d_gene: .
v_gene: TRBV5-4
j_gene: TRBJ1-4
abundance: once

CDR3aa: CASSVLPGELFF
CDR3nt: TGCGCCAGCAGCGTCCTACCCGGGGAGCTGTTTTTT
d_gene: .
v_gene: TRBV5-1
j_gene: TRBJ2-2
abundance: .

CDR3aa: CASSLWQGKNTEAFF
CDR3nt: TGCGCCAGCAGCTTGTGGCAGGGAAAGAACACTGAAGCTTTCTTT
d_gene: .
v_gene: TRBV5-1
j_gene: TRBJ1-1
abundance: .

CDR3aa: CASMAGGQETQYF
CDR3nt: TGCGCCAGCATGGCGGGGGGGCAAGAGACCCAGTACTTC
d_gene: TRBD2
v_gene: TRBV10-2
j_gene: TRBJ2-5
abundance: .

CDR3aa: CASSAAGGNTEAFF
CDR3nt: TGTGCCAGCAGTGCAGCAGGGGGGAACACTGAAGCTTTCTTT
d_gene: TRBD1
v_gene: TRBV2
j_gene: TRBJ1-1
abundance: .

CDR3aa: CASSYSGTSIDTQYF
CDR3nt: TGTGCCAGCAGTTACTCAGGGACTAGCATCGATACGCAGTATTTT
d_gene: TRBD2
v_gene: TRBV6-6
j_gene: TRBJ2-3
abundance: .

CDR3aa: CASSSLSYNEQFF
CDR3nt: TGTGCCAGCAGTTCCCTATCCTACAATGAGCAGTTCTTC
d_gene: .
v_gene: TRBV6-6
j_gene: TRBJ2-1
abundance: .

CDR3aa: CASSQDSWGQGETQYF
CDR3nt: TGCGCCAGCAGCCAAGATAGTTGGGGGCAGGGGGAGACCCAGTACTTC
d_gene: .
v_gene: TRBV4-3
j_gene: TRBJ2-5
abundance: .

CDR3aa: CASSLIVANTEAFF
CDR3nt: TGTGCCAGTAGCCTCATAGTAGCGAACACTGAAGCTTTCTTT
d_gene: .
v_gene: TRBV19
j_gene: TRBJ1-1
abundance: .

CDR3aa: CASSQDGGTEAFF
CDR3nt: TGCGCCAGCAGCCAAGACGGGGGCACTGAAGCTTTCTTT
d_gene: .
v_gene: TRBV4-3
j_gene: TRBJ1-1
abundance: .

CDR3aa: CASRGEGSTEAFF
CDR3nt: TGCGCCAGCAGGGGGGAGGGAAGCACTGAAGCTTTCTTT
d_gene: .
v_gene: TRBV10-2
j_gene: TRBJ1-1
abundance: once

CDR3aa: CSASAPGLRYGYTF
CDR3nt: TGCAGTGCTAGTGCCCCCGGACTTCGGTATGGCTACACCTTC
d_gene: .
v_gene: TRBV20-1
j_gene: TRBJ1-2
abundance: few